This T cell receptor beta chain was sequenced in a study of response to subunit inactivated influenza vaccine. General study findings and limits: Authors suggested that a seasonal influenza vaccination recruits few new T cells each time.

Each CDR3 protein is one row after TCRdb ran MiXCR on the RT-PCR reads. Here the sample spans about 650,000 distinct CDR3 sequences, roughly 15% being singletons. Of note for this clonotype: The antigen is unknown.

The sample consisted of PBMCs from blood, taken 14 to 15 days before vaccination. This receptor was identified in a man aged 50 or older who received an inactivated influenza vaccine.

CDR3 sequence reads: CASSLLSGEYEQYF. The CDR3 DNA sequence: TGTGCCAGCAGTTTATTGAGCGGGGAGTACGAGCAGTACTTC. V and J are TRBV27 and TRBJ2-7; TRBD2 matches at 7 bases. Per the germline V gene, CDR1 is MNHEY and CDR2 is SMNVEV (reference sequence). J gave up 4 bases and V 1 base, and 4 bases lay outside the gene matches. This CDR3 spans 14 amino acids.